The clone carrying this T cell receptor beta chain was detected only a few times. Germline lookup yields CDR1 KGHDR and CDR2 SFDVKD. The CDR3 sequence is 13 residues long. Trimming took 3 bases from V and 9 from J, leaving 13 bases between them. In TCRdb, the 5' RACE reads were re-called with MiXCR into one record per CDR3 protein. The sample carries about 5,400 distinct CDR3 sequences, around 51% recorded once. The source of this sequence is a female donor with breast cancer. Source material: memory CD4+ T cells sorted from blood. Subset defined: memory CD4+ T cells, CD4+CD45RO+CD25-. The chain joins TRBV24-1 to TRBJ2-5, with D tentatively TRBD1 or TRBD2 (5 bases each). CDR3 residues: CATSDQGEGSQYF. CDR3 nucleotides: TGTGCCACCAGTGATCAGGGAGAGGGGTCCCAGTACTTC.